The 17 T cell receptor beta chains below come from one sample, sequenced in a study of T cells after yellow fever vaccination. TCRdb reanalysed the 5' RACE reads using MiXCR and keeps one entry per CDR3 protein. The table has about 340,000 distinct CDR3 sequences, under 15% seen once. The starting material was CD4+ T cells sorted from PBMCs, obtained 15 days after the yellow fever booster vaccination. All receptors come from a man between 18 and 29 years old who received the YFV17D yellow fever vaccine.

This sequence joins TRBV30 and TRBJ2-2; D is possibly TRBD1 (6 bases). The V gene's germline CDR1 is GTSNPN and CDR2 SVGIG (reference sequence). The CDR3 loop spans 14 amino acids. V dropped 3 bases and J dropped 2 bases, with 10 bases sitting between them. The CDR3 spells CAWSAGVNTGELFF. DNA of the CDR3: TGTGCCTGGAGCGCAGGGGTTAACACCGGGGAGCTGTTTTTT.

V usage is TRBV2 and J usage is TRBJ2-3, with D tentatively TRBD2 (5 bases). V shed 5 bases and J shed 7 bases, with 16 bases lying between them. The CDR3 runs to 14 residues. The germline V gene has CDR1 SNHLY and CDR2 FYNNEI. In DNA, the CDR3 is TGTGCCAGCAGTCCGACTAATCCTAGGAATACGCAGTATTTT. Protein product: CASSPTNPRNTQYF.

This chain connects TRBV6-5 to TRBJ1-2; D remains unclear. Germline CDR1 and CDR2: MNHEY and SVGAGI. The CDR3 consists of 14 residues. Trimming took 0 bases from V and 3 from J, leaving 8 bases between them. The CDR3 sequence: CASSYSNPHYGYTF. DNA for the CDR3: TGTGCCAGCAGTTACTCGAACCCCCACTATGGCTACACCTTC.

This clonotype was observed a handful of times. This rearrangement joins TRBV29-1 to TRBJ1-4; D unresolved. Germline V gives CDR1 SQVTM, CDR2 ANQGSEA. Trimming cost V 4 bases and J 6 bases, with 12 bases left between them. The CDR3 runs 13 residues. CDR3 sequence: CSVAAGGDEKLFF. In nucleotides, the CDR3 is TGCAGCGTTGCGGCGGGAGGCGATGAAAAACTGTTTTTT. The full variable domain, its missing parts supplied by reference TRBV29-1 and TRBJ1-4, is SAVISQKPSRDICQRGTSLTIQCQVDSQVTMMFWYRQQPGQSLTLIATANQGSEATYESGFVIDKFPISRPNLTFSTLTVSNMSPEDSSIYLCSVAAGGDEKLFFGSGTQLSVL.

The chain employs TRBV3-1 and TRBJ1-2; D call uncertain. The CDR3 length is 15 residues. Trimming removed 0 bases from V and 5 bases from J, with 13 bases in between. CDR1 and CDR2 from the germline V gene are LGHDT and YNNKEL (reference sequence). The CDR3 loop is CASSQDLAARYGYTF. CDR3 coding DNA: TGTGCCAGCAGCCAAGATCTAGCGGCCAGATATGGCTACACCTTC.

This clonotype was counted between two and nine times. The junction departs from germline at one end; a sequencing error may be responsible. This chain connects TRBV20-1 to TRBJ2-3; no reliable D call. The CDR3 extends over 12 amino acids. Germline loops: CDR1 DFQATT, CDR2 SNEGSKA (reference sequence). CDR3 protein: CSAREHPDTQYF. DNA of the CDR3: TGCAGTGCCAGAGAGCACCCAGATACGCAGTATTTT.

This clonotype has at least ten counts. The chain links TRBV12-3 or TRBV12-4 to TRBJ2-1; the D gene is possibly TRBD1 (5 bases). Trimming left V 6 bases short and J 11 bases short, with 11 bases between. The CDR3 extends over 11 amino acids. The CDR3 bases are TGTGCCAGCAGACGACAGACCCAGCAGTTCTTC. It yields the protein CASRRQTQQFF.

The V and J genes are TRBV3-1 and TRBJ2-3; 9 bases agree with TRBD1. V lost 2 bases and J lost 7; bases outside the gene matches: 4. From germline, CDR1 is LGHDT and CDR2 YNNKEL (reference sequence). The CDR3 contains 14 residues. The CDR3 region is CASSQNRGRYTQYF. The CDR3 DNA follows: TGTGCCAGCAGCCAAAACAGGGGGCGTTATACGCAGTATTTT.

This rearrangement joins TRBV5-1 to TRBJ2-5; 11 bases are shared with TRBD2. This CDR3 has 16 residues. Germline V gene lookup returns CDR1 SGHRS and CDR2 YFSETQ. Losses at the gene ends were 0 bases for V and 4 bases for J; bases not matched to a gene: 5. CDR3 sequence: CASSLEASGGPETQYF. In DNA form, the CDR3 reads TGCGCCAGCAGCTTGGAGGCTAGCGGGGGGCCAGAGACCCAGTACTTC.

This clonotype occurred a few times. The chain employs TRBV18 and TRBJ2-2; weak D call: TRBD1 (5 bases). Trimming left V 8 bases short and J 0 bases short, with 19 bases between. The CDR3 consists of 17 residues. Germline loops: CDR1 KGHSH, CDR2 LQKENI. CDR3 residues: CASQTSHRLTNTGELFF. In DNA form, the CDR3 reads TGTGCCAGCCAGACGTCACACAGGTTAACGAACACCGGGGAGCTGTTTTTT.

The rearrangement links TRBV10-3 to TRBJ2-2, with no clear D. CDR1 and CDR2 from the germline V gene are ENHRY and SYGVKD. V was cut by 0 bases and J by 1 base, with 6 bases left in between. The CDR3 covers 15 residues. CDR3 protein: CAISESTVNTGELFF. The CDR3 bases are TGTGCCATCAGTGAGTCGACGGTGAACACCGGGGAGCTGTTTTTT.

This clonotype was seen a handful of times. The genes are TRBV11-2 and TRBJ2-1; tentatively, D is TRBD2 (7 bases). Trimming shortened V by 5 bases and J by 0 bases, and 14 bases separated the two germline ends. The CDR3 runs 16 residues. CDR1 and CDR2 (germline): SGHAT, FQNNGV. The CDR3 DNA reads as TGTGCCAGCAGCCCAATACGGGGGGCCTCCTACAATGAGCAGTTCTTC. Protein sequence: CASSPIRGASYNEQFF.

The sample holds many counts of this clonotype. The rearrangement joins TRBV5-1 to TRBJ2-5; 7 bases are a match to TRBD2. The germline V gene has CDR1 SGHRS and CDR2 YFSETQ. This CDR3 is built from 14 residues. Trimming cost V 4 bases and J 2 bases; bases outside gene matches: 5. CDR3 region: CASSRDGRQETQYF. The CDR3 DNA reads TGCGCCAGCAGCCGGGACGGGAGGCAAGAGACCCAGTACTTC.

This clonotype was detected ten times or more. The J gene is TRBJ2-4, the V gene TRBV7-9; perhaps D is TRBD1 or TRBD2 (6 bases each). V was clipped by 5 bases and J by 7 bases, with 15 bases between them. Germline V gene lookup returns CDR1 SEHNR and CDR2 FQNEAQ (reference sequence). This CDR3 region has 14 residues. The CDR3 bases are TGTGCCAGCAGCGAAGTAGGGGGGACTAACATTCAGTACTTC. Protein: CASSEVGGTNIQYF.

In its sample, this clonotype was seen a few times. V and J are TRBV4-3 and TRBJ2-1; D remains ambiguous. V was trimmed by 0 bases and J by 4 bases, leaving 16 bases between them. CDR1 LGHNA and CDR2 YSLEER come from the germline V gene. CDR3 size: 17 residues. CDR3 DNA sequence: TGCGCCAGCAGCCAAGAATCAACCACAAACCTTTACAATGAGCAGTTCTTC. This codes for CASSQESTTNLYNEQFF.

This chain joins TRBV5-1 and TRBJ2-3; 9 nucleotides match TRBD1. V shed 1 base and J 4 bases; nucleotides not matched to a gene: 4. The CDR3 runs 15 residues. Germline CDR1 and CDR2: SGHRS and YFSETQ. The CDR3 DNA reads TGCGCCAGCAGCTTGCTGGGACAGGGCCCAGATACGCAGTATTTT. Translated: CASSLLGQGPDTQYF. Variable domain in full (rest from reference TRBV5-1 and TRBJ2-3): KAGVTQTPRYLIKTRGQQVTLSCSPISGHRSVSWYQQTPGQGLQFLFEYFSETQRNKGNFPGRFSGRQFSNSRSEMNVSTLELGDSALYLCASSLLGQGPDTQYFGPGTRLTVL.

This clonotype has more than one count but fewer than ten. This rearrangement joins TRBV7-2 to TRBJ1-2, with a weak D call TRBD1 (5 bases). Trimming took 5 bases from V and 3 from J, leaving 16 bases between them. Germline V gives CDR1 SGHTA, CDR2 FQGNSA. This CDR3 is 15 amino acids long. The DNA of the CDR3 is TGTGCCAGCAGCCTTAGGTCAGGGTTTGACTATGGCTACACCTTC. Its protein is CASSLRSGFDYGYTF.